This passage covers 23 T cell receptor beta chains from one sample sequenced in a study of PD-1 blockade in classical Hodgkin lymphoma (dated by TCRdb to 2018 to 2020). Receptors were amplified or captured by the immunoSEQ multiplex PCR assay. As stored in TCRdb, this immuneACCESS dataset retains in-frame rearrangements with V and J assigned. A fraction of the clones does not appear; measured against another copy, unresolved V genes explain less than half of the discrepancy, and the remainder lacks a known reason. This sample gives under 75,000 clones in total; about 88% of them show up just once. The ten largest make up about 5.6% of the sample. Read against the paper, the sample's time point label means: cycle 2 day 1 (C2D1) of nivolumab. Every trial patient had relapsed after autologous stem cell transplantation, and cohorts A, B and C differed in prior brentuximab vedotin exposure. The sample consisted of peripheral blood mononuclear cells (PBMCs), taken before the second cycle of nivolumab. These receptors came from a human donor with classical Hodgkin lymphoma.

The chain carries TRBV30 and TRBJ1-3, with D possibly being TRBD1 (6 bases). Germline V gives CDR1 GTSNPN, CDR2 SVGIG (reference sequence). The CDR3 consists of 17 residues. Trimming cost V 4 bases and J 0 bases, with 19 bases left between them. CDR3 protein: CAWIRDPGQSSGNTIYF. The CDR3, as DNA: TGTGCCTGGATTAGGGACCCAGGACAGAGCTCTGGAAACACCATATATTTT.

The chain uses TRBV5-1 and TRBJ2-3, with a weak D call TRBD2 (7 bases). Trimming removed 7 bases at V and 6 bases at J, with 21 bases between. CDR1 and CDR2 from the germline V gene are SGHRS and YFSETQ. CDR3 size: 15 residues. DNA of the CDR3: TGCGCCAGCGGAGAGGGGGGGGGTCCCACGGATACGCAGTATTTT. This encodes CASGEGGGPTDTQYF.

The V gene is TRBV10-2, the J gene TRBJ2-2; tentatively, D is TRBD2 (5 bases). This CDR3 is built from 16 residues. The ends were cut back, 6 bases at V and 3 bases at J, with 17 bases in the middle. From germline, CDR1 is WSHSY and CDR2 SAAADI. CDR3 DNA: TGCGCCAGCAGAACTAGTTTCCCTTCGTACACCGGGGAGCTGTTTTTT. This translates into CASRTSFPSYTGELFF.

This clone was observed a few times. The V and J genes are TRBV5-1 and TRBJ1-2; D uncertain. The CDR3 extends over 14 amino acids. Trimming removed 0 bases from V and 0 bases from J, with 6 bases in between. Germline CDR1 reads SGHRS; CDR2 reads YFSETQ. CDR3 residues: CASSLVDPNYGYTF. The CDR3 DNA sequence: TGCGCCAGCAGCTTGGTGGACCCTAACTATGGCTACACCTTC.

The chain is built from TRBV5-1 and TRBJ2-3; TRBD1 aligns across 8 bases. Germline CDR1 SGHRS, CDR2 YFSETQ. CDR3 length: 16 amino acids. The ends lost 1 base at V and 0 bases at J; junction bases unmatched: 4. The CDR3 DNA sequence: TGCGCCAGCAGCTTGCAACGGACAGGGAGCACAGATACGCAGTATTTT. Translated, it gives CASSLQRTGSTDTQYF.

The chain joins TRBV19 to TRBJ1-5; 8 bases align to TRBD1. J lost 3 bases, V lost 6 bases, and 13 bases had no gene match. The CDR3 covers 17 residues. CDR1 LNHDA and CDR2 SQIVND come from the germline V gene (reference sequence). The CDR3 DNA is TGTGCCAGTAGGGGGACAGGACTTCCTGGTGCCAATCAGCCCCAGCATTTT. It yields the protein CASRGTGLPGANQPQHF.

The rearrangement joins TRBV7-9 to TRBJ2-7, with TRBD1 matching over 8 bases. The germline gives CDR1 SEHNR, CDR2 FQNEAQ (reference sequence). The CDR3 has 15 residues. V shed 4 bases, J shed 0 bases, and the junction held 5 bases outside the gene matches. The CDR3 loop is CASSSSGQASYEQYF. CDR3 coding DNA: TGTGCCAGCAGCTCCTCGGGACAGGCCTCCTACGAGCAGTACTTC.

This clone was picked up a small number of times. The chain combines TRBV7-9 with TRBJ2-7; D may be TRBD1 (6 bases). V was pared by 1 base and J by 3 bases, with 10 bases between. Germline CDR1 reads SEHNR; CDR2 reads FQNEAQ (reference sequence). The length of the CDR3 is 14 residues. The CDR3 is CASSLGGLGYEQYF. The CDR3 DNA reads as TGTGCCAGCAGCTTAGGGGGGCTCGGCTACGAGCAGTACTTC.

The chain has TRBV10-1 and TRBJ2-3; D may be TRBD1 (6 bases). V lost 4 bases, J lost 2 bases, and 13 bases lay in between. The CDR3 totals 15 residues. Germline V gives CDR1 WNHNN, CDR2 SYGVQD (reference sequence). The CDR3 sequence: CASSAQGEATDTQYF. The CDR3 DNA follows: TGCGCCAGCAGTGCACAGGGTGAGGCCACAGATACGCAGTATTTT.

In this sample, this clone turned up once. This rearrangement joins TRBV7-9 to TRBJ1-4; D remains unclear. Germline CDR1 reads SEHNR; CDR2 reads FQNEAQ (reference sequence). This CDR3 region has 15 residues. Trimming left V 3 bases short and J 0 bases short, with 8 bases between. In DNA form, the CDR3 reads TGTGCCAGCAGCTTGAACCTTGCAACTAATGAAAAACTGTTTTTT. Protein sequence: CASSLNLATNEKLFF.

This clone has only one observation. The chain combines TRBV13 with TRBJ2-7; D might be TRBD1 (6 bases). The CDR3 is 13 residues long. Trimming removed 4 bases at V and 1 base at J, with 8 bases between. The germline CDR1 and CDR2 sequences are PRHDT and FYEKMQ (reference sequence). In DNA, the CDR3 is TGTGCCAGCAGCTCAGACAGGTCCTACGAGCAGTACTTC. It encodes CASSSDRSYEQYF.

This chain links TRBV6-5 with TRBJ2-3; D remains ambiguous. This CDR3 contains 14 residues. The V gene's germline CDR1 is MNHEY and CDR2 SVGAGI. Trimming stripped 5 bases from V and 6 bases from J, with 15 bases between. The CDR3 sequence is CASSGRRSRDTQYF. CDR3 sequence (DNA): TGTGCCAGCAGTGGCAGAAGGTCAAGGGATACGCAGTATTTT.

The chain is built from TRBV2 and TRBJ2-7; the match to TRBD1 covers 9 bases. CDR3 length: 16 residues. V shed 2 bases and J 6 bases; nucleotides not matched to a gene: 11. CDR1 and CDR2 from the germline V gene are SNHLY and FYNNEI. The chain's CDR3 is CASSEYIVGQGSEQYF. As DNA, the CDR3 is TGTGCCAGCAGTGAATATATAGTGGGACAGGGATCCGAGCAGTACTTC.

The chain uses TRBV10-3 and TRBJ1-3, with D perhaps matching TRBD1 (6 bases). This CDR3 has 18 residues. The V end was cut by 3 bases, the J end by 4 bases, with 22 bases between. Germline V gene data show CDR1 as ENHRY and CDR2 as SYGVKD. This CDR3 is CAISEHYWRGVRGNTIYF. The CDR3 DNA follows: TGTGCCATCAGTGAACATTACTGGAGGGGGGTTAGAGGAAACACCATATATTTT.

In the case of this clone: A junction end diverges from the germline sequence, so it may reflect a read error. The same CDR3 is also encoded by other DNA sequences in this sample. This chain connects TRBV2 to TRBJ2-7; the D gene is possibly TRBD2 (5 bases). This CDR3 comprises 13 residues. Germline-derived CDR1 and CDR2 are SNHLY and FYNNEI. In DNA form, the CDR3 reads TGTGCCAGCAGTGGCGAGGGCTCCTACGAGCAATACTTC. This gives the protein CASSGEGSYEQYF.

The rearrangement links TRBV5-1 to TRBJ1-5, with D uncertain. The CDR3 is 15 amino acids. Germline CDR1 reads SGHRS; CDR2 reads YFSETQ. Trimming left V 0 bases short and J 1 base short, with 8 bases between. The DNA for the CDR3 is TGCGCCAGCAGCTTGGCTGGGAACAGCAATCAGCCCCAGCATTTT. It codes for CASSLAGNSNQPQHF.

This clone qualifies as medium-sized. This chain links TRBV19 with TRBJ1-5; D call uncertain. The germline V gene has CDR1 LNHDA and CDR2 SQIVND (reference sequence). Trimming removed 5 bases from V and 7 bases from J, with 9 bases in between. The CDR3 length is 12 residues. CDR3 region: CASSPPGQPQHF. The CDR3 DNA reads TGTGCCAGTAGTCCCCCCGGCCAGCCCCAGCATTTT.

The J gene is TRBJ2-1, the V gene TRBV14; D perhaps matches TRBD2 (5 bases). This CDR3 region has 12 residues. The ends were cut back, 2 bases at V and 10 bases at J, with 9 bases in the middle. Germline-derived CDR1 and CDR2 are SGHDN and FVKESK. CDR3 nucleotides: TGTGCCAGCAGCCAACTAGCTCGCGAGCAGTTCTTC. It codes for CASSQLAREQFF.

The chain links TRBV5-4 to TRBJ2-5, with D perhaps TRBD1 (6 bases). Per germline, CDR1 SGHNT and CDR2 YYREEE (reference sequence). Trimming took 2 bases from V and 5 from J, leaving 13 bases between them. There are 14 residues in the CDR3. The CDR3 sequence is CASSFEGVRETQYF. CDR3 sequence (DNA): TGTGCCAGCAGCTTCGAGGGGGTAAGGGAGACCCAGTACTTC.

This sequence joins TRBV12-2 and TRBJ1-5; TRBD1 is the table's D call and was not checked against the DNA. TRBV12-2 has pseudogene status. The CDR3 is made up of 17 amino acids. The CDR3 DNA reads TGTGCAAGTCGCCCGCAACAGGGATTTTATAGCAATCAGCCCCAGCATTTT. Residues: CASRPQQGFYSNQPQHF.

On this clone itself: An end of the junction differs from the germline gene, which may be a read error. The V gene is TRBV10-3, the J gene TRBJ2-7, with 7 nucleotides matching TRBD2. CDR1 is ENHRY and CDR2 is SYGVKD in the germline V gene. There are 15 residues in the CDR3. CDR3: CAITEREVSSYEQYF. CDR3 nucleotides: TGTGCCATCACTGAGCGGGAAGTAAGTTCCTACGAGCAGTACTTC.

A few counts support this clone. The CDR3 here is CASNPRDTDTQYF. CDR3 DNA sequence: TGTGCCAGCAACCCCCGGGACACAGATACGCAGTATTTT. The rearrangement uses TRBV2 and TRBJ2-3; D may be TRBD2 (5 bases). Trimming pared 7 bases from V and 2 bases from J, leaving 10 bases between. This CDR3 is 13 amino acids long. Germline V gene sequence: CDR1 SNHLY, CDR2 FYNNEI.

The gene calls are TRBV1 and TRBJ2-5; the table gives TRBD2 as D, unverified against the DNA. TRBV1 is annotated as a pseudogene. The CDR3 consists of 13 residues. CDR3 in DNA: TGCACCAGCAGCCCCCCGGTTCAAGAGACCCAGTACTTC. Translated: CTSSPPVQETQYF.